These 20 T cell receptor beta chains were all obtained from the same sample, sequenced in a study of shared clonotypes between healthy human individuals. Generated by immunoSEQ multiplex PCR, the TCRdb table keeps only in-frame clones and is missing some. The data hold some 2,500,000 clones, with 90% to 95% observed a single time. Sequenced: naive CD4+ T cells from PBMCs. The subset is: CD45RA+ positively selected. These receptors were collected from a man aged 18 to 30 in good health. Some clones in this sample may be carry-over from other donors' samples.

The genes are TRBV4-1 and TRBJ1-2; 8 bases fit TRBD1. Germline-derived CDR1 and CDR2 are MGHRA and YSYEKL. The CDR3 runs 16 residues. Trimming took 1 base from V and 7 from J; bases not matched to a gene: 11. CDR3 sequence reads: CASSQGNDRGSPGYTF. Written as DNA, the CDR3 is TGCGCCAGCAGCCAAGGTAACGACAGGGGTTCTCCTGGCTACACCTTC.

The chain couples TRBV25-1 to TRBJ2-5; the D is unclear. This CDR3 has 17 residues. In germline, CDR1 is MGHDK, CDR2 SYGVNS. Between the trimmed V and J ends, which lost 4 bases and 5 bases, there was a span of 23 bases. The CDR3 region is CASSVPGYNPLGETQYF. CDR3 in DNA: TGTGCCAGCAGTGTCCCCGGGTACAATCCCCTCGGGGAGACCCAGTACTTC.

The rearrangement links TRBV29-1 to TRBJ1-2; 7 bases map to TRBD1. The CDR3 has 15 amino acids. CDR1 is SQVTM, CDR2 ANQGSEA, per germline. V lost 3 bases to trimming and J lost 6 bases; unmatched junction nucleotides: 13. CDR3 in DNA: TGCAGCGTTGATCTCGTAGGAGGGGGCGCGAATGGCTACACCTTC. Translation gives CSVDLVGGGANGYTF.

This rearrangement joins TRBV4-2 to TRBJ2-7; 11 bases are shared with TRBD2. Unmatched junction bases numbered 8, after V lost 1 base and J lost 0 bases. This CDR3 has 18 residues. Germline CDR1 is LGHNA and CDR2 is YNFKEQ. The CDR3 region is CASSQGGSGRVSSYEQYF. The CDR3 DNA reads as TGTGCCAGCAGCCAAGGGGGTAGCGGGAGGGTATCCTCCTACGAGCAGTACTTC.

In this sample, this clone turned up once. V gene TRBV6-1 combines with J gene TRBJ2-3; 11 nucleotides agree with TRBD2. Germline V gene data show CDR1 as MNHNS and CDR2 as SASEGT. The CDR3 totals 18 residues. Trimming cost V 2 bases and J 3 bases; bases outside gene matches: 10. CDR3 coding DNA: TGTGCCAGCAGTGAATGGAGAGTAGCGGGAGGGCAAACAGATACGCAGTATTTT. It encodes CASSEWRVAGGQTDTQYF.

For the CDR3, the DNA is TGTGCCATCAGTGAAAGCGGGGCACACAATGAGCAGTTCTTC. Translated, it gives CAISESGAHNEQFF. The chain recombines TRBV10-3 with TRBJ2-1; 7 bases are a match to TRBD2. This CDR3 is built from 14 residues. Germline CDR1 reads ENHRY; CDR2 reads SYGVKD. V lost 3 bases to trimming and J lost 5 bases; unmatched junction nucleotides: 4.

The J gene is TRBJ2-6, the V gene TRBV18; 7 nucleotides align to TRBD2. The length of the CDR3 is 15 residues. V gave up 6 bases and J gave up 2 bases; unmatched junction bases: 4. CDR1 is KGHSH, CDR2 LQKENI, per germline. As DNA, the CDR3 is TGTGCCAGCTCGGGCGGGGGTGCTGGGGCCAACGTCCTGACTTTC. Its translation is CASSGGGAGANVLTF.

The chain is built from TRBV6-6 and TRBJ1-2; D might be TRBD1 (6 bases). Trimming stripped 0 bases from V and 8 bases from J, with 10 bases between. CDR3 length: 13 amino acids. Germline CDR1 and CDR2: MNHNY and SVGAGI (reference sequence). CDR3 sequence (DNA): TGTGCCAGCAGTTACTCGAAAGACAGGGGCTACACCTTC. It codes for CASSYSKDRGYTF.

This rearrangement joins TRBV5-6 to TRBJ1-1; D is unclear. Trimming cost V 4 bases and J 2 bases, with 9 bases left between them. Germline CDR1 is SGHDT and CDR2 is YYEEEE. The CDR3 has 13 amino acids. This chain's CDR3 is CASSPRTNTEAFF. For the CDR3, the DNA is TGTGCCAGCAGCCCGCGGACTAACACTGAAGCTTTCTTT.

The chain links TRBV11-3 to TRBJ2-1; a possible D gene is TRBD1 (5 bases). Germline assignment: CDR1 SGHNT and CDR2 YENEEA. Trimming pared 4 bases from V and 7 bases from J, leaving 5 bases between. This CDR3 has 11 amino acids. The CDR3 protein is CASSSGNEQFF. As DNA, the CDR3 is TGTGCCAGCAGCTCAGGGAATGAGCAGTTCTTC. Complete variable domain (other parts from reference TRBV11-3 and TRBJ2-1): EAGVVQSPRYKIIEKKQPVAFWCNPISGHNTLYWYLQNLGQGPELLIRYENEEAVDDSQLPKDRFSAERLKGVDSTLKIQPAELGDSAVYLCASSSGNEQFFGPGTRLTVL.

The chain links TRBV20-1 to TRBJ1-4; D unclear. Trimming took off 6 bases at V and 3 bases at J, with 5 bases between the two ends. Germline values: CDR1 DFQATT, CDR2 SNEGSKA (reference sequence). The CDR3 length is 11 residues. In DNA form, the CDR3 reads TGCAGTGCAGGAGCTAATGAAAAACTGTTTTTT. It is translated as CSAGANEKLFF.

This clone was counted a few times. This chain links TRBV6-1 with TRBJ2-5, with unresolved D. The V and J ends lost 7 bases and 1 base respectively, with 1 base between them. The CDR3 has 10 residues. Germline CDR1 MNHNS, CDR2 SASEGT. CDR3 nucleotide sequence: TGTGCCAGCACCCAAGAGACCCAGTACTTC. As protein: CASTQETQYF.

The chain is built from TRBV5-4 and TRBJ2-1; D is ambiguous. V gave up 3 bases and J gave up 8 bases, with 9 bases separating them. CDR1 is SGHNT, CDR2 YYREEE, per germline (reference sequence). This CDR3 has 12 residues. In DNA form, the CDR3 reads TGTGCCAGCAGCTCGAAAATCCATGAGCAGTTCTTC. Its translation is CASSSKIHEQFF.

This clone was recorded a few times. Other DNA variants within this sample encode the same CDR3. The V and J genes are TRBV28 and TRBJ1-2; D not certain. The CDR3 is 11 residues long. Germline V lookup: CDR1 MDHEN, CDR2 SYDVKM. Trimming shortened V by 4 bases and J by 4 bases, and 4 bases separated the two germline ends. The CDR3 loop is CASSSSYGYTF. CDR3 nucleotide sequence: TGTGCCAGCAGTTCCAGCTATGGCTACACCTTC.

The CDR3 coding sequence is TGTGCCAGCAGGCGGGACAGGGCCTTAATGGGTGAAGCTTTCTTT. Translated, it gives CASRRDRALMGEAFF. The gene calls are TRBV6-5 and TRBJ1-1; 9 bases are a match to TRBD1. Trimming cost V 6 bases and J 7 bases; bases outside gene matches: 12. The germline V gene encodes CDR1 MNHEY and CDR2 SVGAGI. The CDR3 loop spans 15 amino acids.

The rearrangement joins TRBV7-8 to TRBJ2-1; D is unclear. Trimming took 1 base from V and 2 from J, leaving 9 bases between them. CDR1 and CDR2 (germline): SGHVS, FQNEAQ. The CDR3 spans 15 residues. CDR3 in DNA: TGTGCCAGCAGCTTAGGTCGGGTCGCCTACAATGAGCAGTTCTTC. Translation gives CASSLGRVAYNEQFF.

The chain is built from TRBV7-2 and TRBJ2-7, with a weak D call TRBD2 (6 bases). This CDR3 is built from 12 residues. CDR1 and CDR2 from the germline V gene are SGHTA and FQGNSA. The V end was cut by 1 base, the J end by 9 bases, with 10 bases between. The CDR3 loop is CASSLGIGGQYF. The CDR3 DNA reads as TGTGCCAGCAGCTTAGGCATCGGGGGGCAGTACTTC.

This chain joins TRBV15 and TRBJ2-3; maybe TRBD2 (5 bases). Germline V gives CDR1 LNHNV, CDR2 YYDKDF (reference sequence). CDR3 size: 15 residues. V was cut by 1 base and J by 0 bases, with 8 bases left in between. The CDR3 is CATSRGRGSTDTQYF. The DNA for the CDR3 is TGTGCCACCAGCAGAGGACGAGGGAGCACAGATACGCAGTATTTT.

V is TRBV28 and J is TRBJ2-5, with TRBD1 matching over 11 bases. The CDR3 covers 15 residues. V lost 6 bases, J lost 3 bases, and 6 bases stayed unmatched. Germline loops: CDR1 MDHEN, CDR2 SYDVKM. In nucleotides, the CDR3 is TGTGCCAGCAGCCTGGACAGGGGGCGGGAAGAGACCCAGTACTTC. As protein: CASSLDRGREETQYF.

The rearrangement uses TRBV18 and TRBJ2-7, with D perhaps TRBD1 (5 bases). Germline V lookup: CDR1 KGHSH, CDR2 LQKENI. The CDR3 is made up of 14 amino acids. V was trimmed by 4 bases and J by 5 bases, leaving 15 bases between them. The DNA for the CDR3 is TGTGCCAGCTCACGTGGACACCTCCTGAACGAGCAGTACTTC. Amino acid sequence: CASSRGHLLNEQYF.